The entry that follows covers one T cell receptor (beta chain) sequence. What it binds is unknown. The data stem from a study of tumor-infiltrating lymphocytes in primary liver carcinoma. Whole-study context: Patients, male and female, were 30 to 69 years old.

General study findings and limits: Only around 8-25% of top clones occurred in all five tumor regions.

The template, about 550 ng total RNA, yielded TCR beta cDNA made with a constant-region primer. Three-round nested multiplex PCR performed with slightly modified ARM-PCR produced the TCR beta libraries. TCRdb independently ran MiXCR on the multiplex PCR reads; one entry per CDR3 protein. In the table there are approximately 73,000 distinct CDR3 sequences, 71% of which are singletons. From unsorted bulk tissue weighing roughly 17-32 mg, DNA and RNA were co-extracted. At sampling, these chronic HBV carriers had received no treatment. The material sequenced was liver tumor tissue from sampling region 4. Subset of the sample: tumor region T4, right-lateral pole. The sequence was collected from a woman in her sixties or seventies with primary liver carcinoma and hepatitis B virus infection.

In DNA, the CDR3 is TGTGCCTGCCGGCAATGCAATCAGCCCCAGCATTTT. This translates into CACRQCNQPQHF. The chain joins TRBV6-1 to TRBJ1-5; D not certain. The V gene's germline CDR1 is MNHNS and CDR2 SASEGT. The CDR3 runs to 12 residues. V lost 11 bases to trimming and J lost 2 bases, with 10 bases between them.